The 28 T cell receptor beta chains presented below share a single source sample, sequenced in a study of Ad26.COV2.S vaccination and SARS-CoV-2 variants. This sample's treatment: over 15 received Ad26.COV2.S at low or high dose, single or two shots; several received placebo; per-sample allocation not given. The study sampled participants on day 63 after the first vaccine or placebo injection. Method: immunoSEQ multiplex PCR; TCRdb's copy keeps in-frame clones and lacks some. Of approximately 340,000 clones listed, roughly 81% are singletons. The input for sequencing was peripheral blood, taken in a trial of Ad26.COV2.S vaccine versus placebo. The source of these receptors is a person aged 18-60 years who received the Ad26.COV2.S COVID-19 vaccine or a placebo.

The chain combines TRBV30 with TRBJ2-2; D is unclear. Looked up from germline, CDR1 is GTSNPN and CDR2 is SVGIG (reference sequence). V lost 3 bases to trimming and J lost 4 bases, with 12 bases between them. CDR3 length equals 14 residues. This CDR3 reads CAWSRSAFTGELFF. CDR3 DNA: TGTGCCTGGAGCCGGAGCGCTTTCACCGGGGAGCTGTTTTTT.

The CDR3 sequence is CSARKRQEQYF. DNA for the CDR3: TGCAGTGCTAGAAAGAGGCAGGAGCAGTACTTC. V gene TRBV20-1 combines with J gene TRBJ2-7; D is ambiguous. Looked up from germline, CDR1 is DFQATT and CDR2 is SNEGSKA (reference sequence). V dropped 2 bases and J dropped 7 bases, with 9 bases sitting between them. The CDR3 is 11 residues long.

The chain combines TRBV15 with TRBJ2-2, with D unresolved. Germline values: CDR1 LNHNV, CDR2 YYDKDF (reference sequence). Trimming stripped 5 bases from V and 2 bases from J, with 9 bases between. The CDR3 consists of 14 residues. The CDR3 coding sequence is TGTGCCACCAGCCCCACAGTAAACACCGGGGAGCTGTTTTTT. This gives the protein CATSPTVNTGELFF.

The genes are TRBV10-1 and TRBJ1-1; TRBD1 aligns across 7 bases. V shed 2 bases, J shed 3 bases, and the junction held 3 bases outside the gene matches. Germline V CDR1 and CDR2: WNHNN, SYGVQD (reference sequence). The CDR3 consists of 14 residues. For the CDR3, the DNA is TGCGCCAGCAGTGAGGGACAGGACTACACTGAAGCTTTCTTT. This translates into CASSEGQDYTEAFF.

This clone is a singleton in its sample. In DNA, the CDR3 is TGTGCCAGCGCGGAGAACACCGGGGAGCTGTTTTTT. Translating it yields CASAENTGELFF. V gene TRBV25-1 combines with J gene TRBJ2-2; D unclear. Germline V CDR1 and CDR2: MGHDK, SYGVNS. The CDR3 extends over 12 amino acids. The V gene lost 8 bases and the J gene lost 1 base, with 5 bases spanning the gap.

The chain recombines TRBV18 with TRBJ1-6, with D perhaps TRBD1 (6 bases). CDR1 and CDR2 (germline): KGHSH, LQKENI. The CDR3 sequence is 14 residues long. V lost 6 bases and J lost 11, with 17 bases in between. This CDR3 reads CASSEGRGQTPLHF. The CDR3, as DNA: TGTGCCAGCTCTGAGGGCCGGGGGCAAACACCCCTCCACTTT.

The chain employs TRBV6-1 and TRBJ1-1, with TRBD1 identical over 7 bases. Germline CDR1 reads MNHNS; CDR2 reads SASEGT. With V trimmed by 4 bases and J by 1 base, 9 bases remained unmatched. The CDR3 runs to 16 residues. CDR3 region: CASSGDPGQTNTEAFF. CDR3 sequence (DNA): TGTGCCAGCAGTGGAGATCCGGGACAGACGAACACTGAAGCTTTCTTT.

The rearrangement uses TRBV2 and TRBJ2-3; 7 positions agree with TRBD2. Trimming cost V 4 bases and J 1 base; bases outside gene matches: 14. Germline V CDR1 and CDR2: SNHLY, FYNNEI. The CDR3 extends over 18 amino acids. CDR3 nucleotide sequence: TGTGCCAGCAGTGTTCCCCCTTTGGGGGAGGGCCGCACAGATACGCAGTATTTT. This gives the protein CASSVPPLGEGRTDTQYF.

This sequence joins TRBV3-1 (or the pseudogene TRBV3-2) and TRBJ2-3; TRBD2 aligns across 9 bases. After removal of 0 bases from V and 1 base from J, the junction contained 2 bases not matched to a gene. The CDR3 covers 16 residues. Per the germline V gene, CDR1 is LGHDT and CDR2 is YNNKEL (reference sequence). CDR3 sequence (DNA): TGTGCCAGCAGCCAAGAAAGACTAGCGGGCACAGATACGCAGTATTTT. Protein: CASSQERLAGTDTQYF.

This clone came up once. CDR3 residues: CASSLGTDPYF. CDR3 nucleotides: TGTGCCAGCAGCTTAGGTACTGACCCATACTTC. The chain links TRBV11-2 to TRBJ2-4; D remains ambiguous. Trimming shortened V by 1 base and J by 16 bases, and 11 bases separated the two germline ends. The CDR3 covers 11 residues. Germline V gene lookup returns CDR1 SGHAT and CDR2 FQNNGV.

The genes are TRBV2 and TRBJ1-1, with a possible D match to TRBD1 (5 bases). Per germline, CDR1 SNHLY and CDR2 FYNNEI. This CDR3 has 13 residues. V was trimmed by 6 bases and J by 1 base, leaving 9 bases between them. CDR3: CASSQGGNTEAFF. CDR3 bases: TGTGCCAGCAGCCAGGGAGGGAACACTGAAGCTTTCTTT. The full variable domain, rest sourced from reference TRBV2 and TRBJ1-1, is EPEVTQTPSHQVTQMGQEVILRCVPISNHLYFYWYRQILGQKVEFLVSFYNNEISEKSEIFDDQFSVERPDGSNFTLKIRSTKLEDSAMYFCASSQGGNTEAFFGQGTRLTVV.

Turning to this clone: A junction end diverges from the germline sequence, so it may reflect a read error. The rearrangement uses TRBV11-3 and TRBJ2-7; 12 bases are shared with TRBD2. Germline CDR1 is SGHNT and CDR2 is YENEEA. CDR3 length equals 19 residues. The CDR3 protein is CASSLILAGGLCLSYKQYF. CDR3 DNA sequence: TGTGCCAGCAGCTTAATACTAGCGGGAGGCCTTTGTTTGTCCTACAAGCAGTACTTC.

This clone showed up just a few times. CDR3 region: CASSLDRGPHGYTF. DNA for the CDR3: TGTGCCAGCAGTTTGGACAGGGGACCGCATGGCTACACCTTC. The rearrangement uses TRBV6-2 or TRBV6-3 and TRBJ1-2; 9 bases match TRBD1. Germline assignment: CDR1 MNHEY and CDR2 SVGEGT. The CDR3 runs 14 residues. V trimming: 4 bases; J trimming: 6 bases; junction bases outside the gene matches: 6.

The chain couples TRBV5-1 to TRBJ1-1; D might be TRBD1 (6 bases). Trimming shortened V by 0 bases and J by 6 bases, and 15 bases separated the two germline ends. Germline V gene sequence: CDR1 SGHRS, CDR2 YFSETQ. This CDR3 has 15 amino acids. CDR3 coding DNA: TGCGCCAGCAGCTTGGCTACAGGGAAAGTCGCTGAAGCTTTCTTT. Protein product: CASSLATGKVAEAFF.

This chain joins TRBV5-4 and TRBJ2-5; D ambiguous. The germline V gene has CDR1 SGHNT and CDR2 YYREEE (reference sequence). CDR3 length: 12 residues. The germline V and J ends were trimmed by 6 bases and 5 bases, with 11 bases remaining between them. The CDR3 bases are TGTGCCAGCAACCCTCCCGGGGAGACCCAGTACTTC. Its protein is CASNPPGETQYF. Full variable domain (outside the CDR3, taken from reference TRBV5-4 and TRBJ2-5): ETGVTQSPTHLIKTRGQQVTLRCSSQSGHNTVSWYQQALGQGPQFIFQYYREEENGRGNFPPRFSGLQFPNYSSELNVNALELDDSALYLCASNPPGETQYFGPGTRLLVL.

CDR3 DNA: TGTGCCAGCAGCTTATCTAGCGGCCAAGAGACCCAGTACTTC. This sequence encodes CASSLSSGQETQYF. The chain links TRBV7-2 to TRBJ2-5, with 7 bases fitting TRBD2. The V and J ends lost 2 bases and 1 base, in that order; junction bases with no gene match: 1. This CDR3 is 14 amino acids long. Germline assignment: CDR1 SGHTA and CDR2 FQGNSA.

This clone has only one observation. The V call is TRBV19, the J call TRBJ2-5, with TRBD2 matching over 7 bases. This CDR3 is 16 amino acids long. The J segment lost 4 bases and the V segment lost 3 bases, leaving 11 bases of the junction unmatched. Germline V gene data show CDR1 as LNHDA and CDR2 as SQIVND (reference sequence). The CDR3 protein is CASSITEGWGGETQYF. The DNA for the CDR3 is TGTGCCAGTAGTATTACCGAGGGTTGGGGGGGAGAGACCCAGTACTTC.

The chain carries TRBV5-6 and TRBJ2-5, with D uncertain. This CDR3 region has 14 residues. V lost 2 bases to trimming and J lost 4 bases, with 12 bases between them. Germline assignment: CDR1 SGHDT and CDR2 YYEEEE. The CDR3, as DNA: TGTGCCAGCAGCTTTGTGCGTGGGCGAGAGACCCAGTACTTC. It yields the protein CASSFVRGRETQYF.

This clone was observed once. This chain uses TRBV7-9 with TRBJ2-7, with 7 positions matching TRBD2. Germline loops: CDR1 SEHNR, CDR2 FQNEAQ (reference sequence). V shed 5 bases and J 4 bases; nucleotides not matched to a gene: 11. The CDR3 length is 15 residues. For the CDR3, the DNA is TGTGCCAGCAGCCCCTACTCGGGGGGTCCGTACGAGCAGTACTTC. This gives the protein CASSPYSGGPYEQYF.

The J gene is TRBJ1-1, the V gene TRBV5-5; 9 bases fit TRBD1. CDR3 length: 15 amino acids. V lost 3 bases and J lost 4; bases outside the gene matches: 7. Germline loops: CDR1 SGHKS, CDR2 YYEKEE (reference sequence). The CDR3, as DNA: TGTGCCAGCAGCTCACAGGGGGCTGTAGGCACTGAAGCTTTCTTT. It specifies CASSSQGAVGTEAFF.

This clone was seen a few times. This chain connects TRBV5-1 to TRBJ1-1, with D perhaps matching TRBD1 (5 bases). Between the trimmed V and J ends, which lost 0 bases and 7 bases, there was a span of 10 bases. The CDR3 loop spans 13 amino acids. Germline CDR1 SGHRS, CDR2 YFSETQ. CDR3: CASSLGGTFEAFF. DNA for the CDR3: TGCGCCAGCAGCTTGGGGGGGACCTTTGAAGCTTTCTTT.

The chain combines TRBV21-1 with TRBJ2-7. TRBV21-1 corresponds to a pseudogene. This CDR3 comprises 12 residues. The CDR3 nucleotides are TGTGCCACTCCACCGTGGGGCTACGAGCAGTACTTC. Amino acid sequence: CATPPWGYEQYF.

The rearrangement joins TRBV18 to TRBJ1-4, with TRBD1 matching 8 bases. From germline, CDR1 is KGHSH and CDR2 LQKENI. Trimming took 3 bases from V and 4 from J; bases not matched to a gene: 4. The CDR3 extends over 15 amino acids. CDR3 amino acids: CASSPMTGVNEKLFF. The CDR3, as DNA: TGTGCCAGCTCACCTATGACAGGGGTTAATGAAAAACTGTTTTTT.

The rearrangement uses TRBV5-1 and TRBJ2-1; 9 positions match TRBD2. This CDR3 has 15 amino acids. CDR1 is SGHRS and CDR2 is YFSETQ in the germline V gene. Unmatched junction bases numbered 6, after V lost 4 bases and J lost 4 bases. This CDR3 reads CASSLLSGGYNEQFF. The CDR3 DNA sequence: TGCGCCAGCAGCCTGCTGAGCGGGGGGTACAATGAGCAGTTCTTC.

The CDR3 region is CSARVASGSEQYF. CDR3 DNA sequence: TGCAGCGCCCGAGTGGCTTCTGGGTCCGAGCAGTACTTC. The genes are TRBV29-1 and TRBJ2-7, with no clear D. The V end lost 7 bases, the J end lost 6 bases, and 19 bases lay between the germline ends. Germline CDR1 is SQVTM and CDR2 is ANQGSEA. There are 13 residues in the CDR3.

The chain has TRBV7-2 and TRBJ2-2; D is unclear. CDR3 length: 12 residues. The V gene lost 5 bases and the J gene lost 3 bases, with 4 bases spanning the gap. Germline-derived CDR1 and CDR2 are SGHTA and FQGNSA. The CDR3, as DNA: TGTGCCAGCAGCCAATACACCGGGGAGCTGTTTTTT. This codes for CASSQYTGELFF.

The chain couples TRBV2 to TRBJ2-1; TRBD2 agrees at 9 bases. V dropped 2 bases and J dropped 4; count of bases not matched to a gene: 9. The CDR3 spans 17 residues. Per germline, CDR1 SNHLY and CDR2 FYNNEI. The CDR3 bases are TGTGCCAGCAGTGAACCCGCGGCTAGCGGGAAGTACAATGAGCAGTTCTTC. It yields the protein CASSEPAASGKYNEQFF.

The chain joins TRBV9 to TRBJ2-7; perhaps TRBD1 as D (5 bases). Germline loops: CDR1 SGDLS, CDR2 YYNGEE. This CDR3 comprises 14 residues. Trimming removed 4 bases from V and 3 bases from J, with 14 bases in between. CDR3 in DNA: TGTGCCAGCAGCCAACAGGCCCTTGGCTACGAGCAGTACTTC. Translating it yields CASSQQALGYEQYF.